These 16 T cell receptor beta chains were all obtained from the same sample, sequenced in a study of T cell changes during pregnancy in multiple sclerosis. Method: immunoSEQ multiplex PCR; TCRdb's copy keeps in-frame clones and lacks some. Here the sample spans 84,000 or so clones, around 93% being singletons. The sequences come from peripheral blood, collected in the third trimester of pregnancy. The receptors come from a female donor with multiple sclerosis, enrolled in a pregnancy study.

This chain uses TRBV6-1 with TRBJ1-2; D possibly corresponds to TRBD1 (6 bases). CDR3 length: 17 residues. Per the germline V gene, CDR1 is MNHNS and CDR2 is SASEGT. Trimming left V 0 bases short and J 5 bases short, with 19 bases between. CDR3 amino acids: CASSEAFRTAAGYGYTF. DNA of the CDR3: TGTGCCAGCAGTGAAGCATTTCGGACAGCCGCCGGGTATGGCTACACCTTC.

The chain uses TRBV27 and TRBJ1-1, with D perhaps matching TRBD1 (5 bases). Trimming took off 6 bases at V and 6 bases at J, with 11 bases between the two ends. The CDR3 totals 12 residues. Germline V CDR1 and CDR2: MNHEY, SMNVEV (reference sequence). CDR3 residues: CASRSGGAEAFF. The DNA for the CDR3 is TGTGCCAGCAGGAGCGGGGGGGCTGAAGCTTTCTTT.

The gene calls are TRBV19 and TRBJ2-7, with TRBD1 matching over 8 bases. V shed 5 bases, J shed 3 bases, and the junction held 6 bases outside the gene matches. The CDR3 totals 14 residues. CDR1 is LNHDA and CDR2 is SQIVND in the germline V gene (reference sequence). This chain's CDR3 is CASSPGTGLYEQYF. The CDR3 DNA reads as TGTGCCAGTAGTCCCGGGACAGGTCTCTACGAGCAGTACTTC.

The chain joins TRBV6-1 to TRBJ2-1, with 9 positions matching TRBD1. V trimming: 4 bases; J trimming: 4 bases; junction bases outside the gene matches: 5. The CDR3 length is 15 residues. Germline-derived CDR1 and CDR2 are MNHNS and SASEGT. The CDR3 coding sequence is TGTGCCAGCAGTGCGCGGACAGGGGAATACAATGAGCAGTTCTTC. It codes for CASSARTGEYNEQFF.

CDR3 region: CASSTAGTGAYEQYF. Written as DNA, the CDR3 is TGTGCCAGCAGTACTGCCGGGACAGGGGCCTACGAGCAGTACTTC. This chain joins TRBV27 and TRBJ2-7, with 10 bases lining up with TRBD1. Trimming cost V 5 bases and J 2 bases; bases outside gene matches: 6. Germline values: CDR1 MNHEY, CDR2 SMNVEV (reference sequence). CDR3 length equals 15 residues.

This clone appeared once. Written as DNA, the CDR3 is TGCAGCGTTGAAGGCCGACTAGCGCCCCAAGAGACCCAGTACTTC. This translates into CSVEGRLAPQETQYF. The chain is built from TRBV29-1 and TRBJ2-5; TRBD2 matches at 8 bases. The CDR3 is made up of 15 amino acids. V lost 1 base to trimming and J lost 1 base; unmatched junction nucleotides: 5. CDR1 is SQVTM, CDR2 ANQGSEA, per germline.

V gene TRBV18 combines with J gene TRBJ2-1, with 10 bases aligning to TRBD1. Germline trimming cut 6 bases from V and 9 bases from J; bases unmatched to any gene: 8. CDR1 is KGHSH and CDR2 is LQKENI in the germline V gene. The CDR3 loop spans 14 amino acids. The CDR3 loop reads CASSRDRGTVEQFF. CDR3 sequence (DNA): TGTGCCAGCTCGCGGGACAGGGGTACGGTTGAGCAGTTCTTC.

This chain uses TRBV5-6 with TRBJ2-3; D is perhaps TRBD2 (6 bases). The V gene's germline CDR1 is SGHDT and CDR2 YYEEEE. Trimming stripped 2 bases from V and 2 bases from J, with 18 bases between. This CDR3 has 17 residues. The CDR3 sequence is CASSLNTRGWATDTQYF. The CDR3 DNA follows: TGTGCCAGCAGCTTAAATACGCGGGGCTGGGCCACAGATACGCAGTATTTT.

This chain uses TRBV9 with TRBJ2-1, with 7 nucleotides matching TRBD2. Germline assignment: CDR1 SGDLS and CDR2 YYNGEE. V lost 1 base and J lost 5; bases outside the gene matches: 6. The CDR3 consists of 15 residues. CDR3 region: CASSVFSGFNNEQFF. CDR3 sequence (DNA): TGTGCCAGCAGCGTATTTAGCGGGTTCAACAATGAGCAGTTCTTC.

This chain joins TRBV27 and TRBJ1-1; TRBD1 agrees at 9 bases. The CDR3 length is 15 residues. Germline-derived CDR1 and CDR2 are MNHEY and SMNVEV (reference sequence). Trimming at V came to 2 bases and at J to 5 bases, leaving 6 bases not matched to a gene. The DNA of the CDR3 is TGTGCCAGCAGTTTAGCACAGGGGGCGGGGACTGAAGCTTTCTTT. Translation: CASSLAQGAGTEAFF.

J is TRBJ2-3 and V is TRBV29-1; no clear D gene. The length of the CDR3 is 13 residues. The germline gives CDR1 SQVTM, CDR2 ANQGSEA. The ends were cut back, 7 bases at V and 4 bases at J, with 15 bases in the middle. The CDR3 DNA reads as TGCAGCGCCGTCTCTCTGTTCGCAGATACGCAGTATTTT. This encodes CSAVSLFADTQYF.

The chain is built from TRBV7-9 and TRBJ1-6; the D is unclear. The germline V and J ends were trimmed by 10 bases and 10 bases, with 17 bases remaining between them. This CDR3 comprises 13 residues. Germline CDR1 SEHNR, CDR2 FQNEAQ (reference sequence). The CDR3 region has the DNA TGTGCCACTCACGAATCAGATGTCTCACCCCTCCACTTT. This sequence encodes CATHESDVSPLHF.

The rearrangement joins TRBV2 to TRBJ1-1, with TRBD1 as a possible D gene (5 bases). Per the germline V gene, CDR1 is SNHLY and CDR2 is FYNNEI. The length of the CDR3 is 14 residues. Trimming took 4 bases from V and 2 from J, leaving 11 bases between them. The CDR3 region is CASSGATVNTEAFF. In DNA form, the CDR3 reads TGTGCCAGCAGTGGGGCGACAGTCAACACTGAAGCTTTCTTT.

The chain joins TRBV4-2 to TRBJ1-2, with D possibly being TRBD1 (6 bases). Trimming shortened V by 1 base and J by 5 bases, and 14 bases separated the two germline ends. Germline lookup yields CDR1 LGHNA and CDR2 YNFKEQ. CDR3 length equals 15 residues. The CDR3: CASSQVAGEEYGYTF. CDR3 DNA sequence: TGTGCCAGCAGCCAAGTCGCAGGGGAAGAGTATGGCTACACCTTC.

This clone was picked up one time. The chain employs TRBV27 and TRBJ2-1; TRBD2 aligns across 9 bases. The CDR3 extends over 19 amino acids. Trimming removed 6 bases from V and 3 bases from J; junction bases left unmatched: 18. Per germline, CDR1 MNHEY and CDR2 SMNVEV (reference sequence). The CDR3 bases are TGTGCCAGCAGGTTCCGTTATGGCGGGGGGGGTCCCGACTACAATGAGCAGTTCTTC. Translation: CASRFRYGGGGPDYNEQFF.

CDR3 coding DNA: TGTGCCAGCAGCTTGGGCAGGGCCTACGAGCAGTACTTC. This encodes CASSLGRAYEQYF. The chain employs TRBV7-6 and TRBJ2-7; D may be TRBD1 (5 bases). Trimming took 3 bases from V and 2 from J, leaving 8 bases between them. Germline V gene sequence: CDR1 SGHVS, CDR2 FNYEAQ. This CDR3 comprises 13 residues.